These T cell receptor beta chains were read from a single sample in a study of regulatory T cells in long-lasting Graves disease. TCRdb re-analysed the multiplex PCR reads in MiXCR, keeping a single row per CDR3 protein. Among a few hundred thousand distinct CDR3 sequences listed, about 17% were seen once. A further study also used this sample, focusing on T cells in Graves' hyperthyroidism and ophthalmopathy.

The source material was peripheral blood mononuclear cells (PBMCs), sampled at new diagnosis, from a patient treated with antithyroid drugs. These receptors came from a woman in her late teens or twenties with Graves disease. Each CDR3 is given with its conserved first and last residue. D genes are given only for firm matches. Size is stated for part of the rows, as once, few or many counts, or as a class when the clone is expanded.

size: many; V: TRBV5-1; D: -; J: TRBJ2-1; DNA: TGCGCCAGCAGGGCGGGGCAGGGTCGGTACAATGAGCAGTTCTTC; CDR3: CASRAGQGRYNEQFF
size: -; V: TRBV9; D: TRBD2; J: TRBJ2-2; DNA: TGTGCCAGCAGCGCACCGGGACTAGGCGTGATGGGGGAGCTGTTTTTT; CDR3: CASSAPGLGVMGELFF
size: many; V: TRBV29-1; D: -; J: TRBJ2-1; DNA: TGCAGCGTCGACTACAATGAGCAGTTCTTC; CDR3: CSVDYNEQFF
size: many; V: TRBV9; D: -; J: TRBJ2-3; DNA: TGTGCCAGCAGCCCCAGGGAGGGGGCCGCAGATACGCAGTATTTT; CDR3: CASSPREGAADTQYF
size: few; V: TRBV9; D: -; J: TRBJ1-1; DNA: TGTGCCAGCAGCCCATTGGATTATATGAACACTGAAGCTTTCTTT; CDR3: CASSPLDYMNTEAFF
size: -; V: TRBV10-3; D: -; J: TRBJ2-1; DNA: TGTGCCATCAGTGAACCTCAGGAAGGGCTCAATGAGCAGTTCTTC; CDR3: CAISEPQEGLNEQFF
size: -; V: TRBV6-1; D: TRBD2; J: TRBJ2-3; DNA: TGTGCCAGCAGGGAACTAGCGGGAGGCACAGATACGCAGTATTTT; CDR3: CASRELAGGTDTQYF
size: many; V: TRBV28; D: -; J: TRBJ2-7; DNA: TGTGCCAGCAGTTTATGGGACGAGCAGTACTTC; CDR3: CASSLWDEQYF
size: few; V: TRBV28; D: TRBD1; J: TRBJ1-4; DNA: TGTGCCAGCAGTCACCCTGGGGGACAGGTTCGGGAAAAACTGTTTTTT; CDR3: CASSHPGGQVREKLFF
size: many; V: TRBV7-9; D: TRBD2; J: TRBJ2-7; DNA: TGTGCCAGCAGCTCCCCTCCCGGCGGGAGTTACGAGCAGTACTTC; CDR3: CASSSPPGGSYEQYF
size: many; V: TRBV2; D: -; J: TRBJ2-1; DNA: TGTGCCAGCAGTGTAGCGAGACTGACGTCGGGCAATGAGCAGTTCTTC; CDR3: CASSVARLTSGNEQFF
size: -; V: TRBV5-8; D: -; J: TRBJ1-5; DNA: TGTGCCAGCAGCTTTGGGGACGCCAATAGCAATCAGCCCCAGCATTTT; CDR3: CASSFGDANSNQPQHF
size: many; V: TRBV28; D: TRBD2; J: TRBJ2-3; DNA: TGTGCCAGCAGCCCCCTGGGACTAGCGCAGTATTTT; CDR3: CASSPLGLAQYF
size: -; V: TRBV29-1; D: -; J: TRBJ2-7; DNA: TGCAGCGTCGGGGGCCGGGGGTGGTCCGAGCAGTACTTC; CDR3: CSVGGRGWSEQYF
size: -; V: TRBV12-3/TRBV12-4; D: TRBD2; J: TRBJ2-2; DNA: TGTGCCAGCAGTCAAATAGCGGGAGGGCCAAGCACCGGGGAGCTGTTTTTT; CDR3: CASSQIAGGPSTGELFF
size: few; V: TRBV6-2/TRBV6-3; D: TRBD2; J: TRBJ2-1; DNA: TGTGCCAGCAGTTACGGGTCCCCTAGCGGGGGGGGAGGGGGTGAGCAGTTCTTC; CDR3: CASSYGSPSGGGGGEQFF
size: many; V: TRBV6-1; D: TRBD2; J: TRBJ2-3; DNA: TGTGCCAGCAAGGAGCTAGCGGGAGACACAGATACGCAGTATTTT; CDR3: CASKELAGDTDTQYF
size: many; V: TRBV28; D: -; J: TRBJ2-7; DNA: TGTGCCAGCAGTTTTGTGGAACACTACGAGCAGTACTTC; CDR3: CASSFVEHYEQYF
size: many; V: TRBV18; D: -; J: TRBJ1-5; DNA: TGTGCCAGCTCGGGGGACCAGAATCAGCCCCAGCATTTT; CDR3: CASSGDQNQPQHF
size: many; V: TRBV2; D: TRBD2; J: TRBJ2-5; DNA: TGTGCCAGCAGTGGATCTAGCGGCCAAGAGACCCAGTACTTC; CDR3: CASSGSSGQETQYF
size: few; V: TRBV28; D: -; J: TRBJ2-5; DNA: TGTGCCAGCAGGACTCCTACCCAAGAGACCCAGTACTTC; CDR3: CASRTPTQETQYF
size: many; V: TRBV6-2/TRBV6-3; D: -; J: TRBJ2-7; DNA: TGTGCCAGCAGTTACTCATTCGCGGGAATCTCCTACGAGCAGTACTTC; CDR3: CASSYSFAGISYEQYF
size: few; V: TRBV11-3; D: TRBD2; J: TRBJ2-1; DNA: TGTGCCAGCAGCTTCGGGGGACTAGCGGGCGGGAATGAGCAGTTCTTC; CDR3: CASSFGGLAGGNEQFF
size: many; V: TRBV20-1; D: TRBD2; J: TRBJ2-7; DNA: TGCAGTGCTAGAGCCCAGCGGGAGGGCCGGTCTCAGAACGAGCAGTACTTC; CDR3: CSARAQREGRSQNEQYF
size: many; V: TRBV6-1; D: -; J: TRBJ2-7; DNA: TGTGCCAGCAGCCTACGGAGTAACGAGCAGTACTTC; CDR3: CASSLRSNEQYF
size: many; V: TRBV10-2; D: TRBD1; J: TRBJ1-2; DNA: TGCGCCAGCAGTGATGTAAGGGACAGCAGGACTAACTATGGCTACACCTTC; CDR3: CASSDVRDSRTNYGYTF
size: few; V: TRBV15; D: -; J: TRBJ2-1; DNA: TGTGCCACCAGCAGAGATACAGATCAGGAGCAGTTCTTC; CDR3: CATSRDTDQEQFF
size: -; V: TRBV29-1; D: TRBD2; J: TRBJ2-7; DNA: TGCAGCGTTGAAGGCGGCCTGGGAGGGAGCCTCTACGAGCAGTACTTC; CDR3: CSVEGGLGGSLYEQYF